The source of this TCR beta chain is a study of blood T cell repertoires in COVID-19. Study as a whole: Donors in the United States, Italy and Spain gave samples during acute or convalescent COVID-19. T cells, B-cell-depleted T cells, or PBMCs supplied cDNA or gDNA.

The Seattle patients joined while their infection was active and were tracked longitudinally afterward. J gave up 5 bases and V 9 bases, and 12 bases lay outside the gene matches. This CDR3 spans 15 amino acids. The germline V gene encodes CDR1 LNHDA and CDR2 SQIVND (reference sequence). In the authors' methods: Counts of nucleated cells, estimated from reference gene primer amplification, were obtained. Method: immunoSEQ multiplex PCR; TCRdb's copy keeps in-frame clones and lacks some. V and J calls and clone size are given by that table; D and trimming were obtained from the DNA. The sample shows roughly 230,000 clones, around 91% of them seen only once.

The TCR sequence derives from a woman aged 55 to 70 with COVID-19, enrolled during active disease. The sequencing sample was made of peripheral blood. V gene TRBV19 combines with J gene TRBJ1-4; 7 nucleotides agree with TRBD1. The CDR3 sequence is CASANQGQQNEKLFF. The CDR3 DNA is TGTGCCAGCGCTAACCAGGGACAGCAGAATGAAAAACTGTTTTTT.